The clone carrying this T cell receptor (beta chain) was seen a handful of times. Its antigen is undetermined. This entry is derived from a study of blood T cells in healthy people across ages. General study findings and limits: Age showed a roughly linear inverse relationship with TCR beta diversity per million T cells. What prevented conclusive comparison of naive and antigen-experienced cells was that PBMCs were unsorted.

A J-beta primer mix and a sample-barcoded 5' primer were used in a second PCR of roughly 7 to 12 cycles. Every cDNA molecule carried a tag from a template-switch adaptor bearing 12 random nucleotides. TCRdb processed the 5' RACE reads anew with MiXCR; each CDR3 protein has one entry. The table records about 640,000 distinct CDR3 sequences, about 54% of them present only once. There are 15 residues in the CDR3. The V and J ends lost 0 bases and 4 bases respectively, with 13 bases between them. The germline gives CDR1 SGHTA, CDR2 FQGNSA. This chain connects TRBV7-2 to TRBJ2-7, with TRBD1 as a possible D gene (6 bases). The source is a man aged 55 to 70 in good health. What was sequenced was blood. The CDR3 loop is CASSLAGQGPYEQYF. Written as DNA, the CDR3 is TGTGCCAGCAGCTTAGCCGGGCAGGGGCCTTACGAGCAGTACTTC.